The present entry profiles one T cell receptor beta chain with its context. As yet, its antigen is unknown. This sample stems from a study of cytomegalovirus exposure and HLA in healthy donors. As for the study in general: In a previous analysis, 100 million to 140 million unique TCR beta sequences were found from roughly 200 million T cells.

Study observations and caveats: The sole available immune exposure information was CMV serostatus. It was likely that a cluster of highly shared sequence variants was a sequencing artifact.

Per germline, CDR1 SGDLS and CDR2 YYNGEE. The CDR3 loop spans 15 amino acids. The junction had 5 bases not matched to a gene; V was cut back by 4 bases and J by 2 bases. The PCR made use of 60 Vbeta and 13 Jbeta primers. Some clones are missing from TCRdb's copy, which holds only in-frame ones; the method was immunoSEQ multiplex PCR. The sample comprises over 120,000 clones, about four fifths of which are singletons, and around 4.4% rests with the top ten. The chain employs TRBV9 and TRBJ2-4; 8 bases match TRBD2. Sequencing input: PBMCs. The origin of this receptor is a man aged 35-49 years in good health and CMV-seronegative. CDR3 amino acids: CASSPSGGTKNIQYF. The DNA for the CDR3 is TGTGCCAGCAGCCCGAGCGGGGGTACCAAAAACATTCAGTACTTC.